Listed below are T cell receptor beta chains from one sample, sequenced in a study of a mutant IDH1 vaccine in newly diagnosed glioma. For these receptors, no antigen is known. TCRdb's table, derived via immunoSEQ multiplex PCR, lists solely in-frame clones and lacks some. The profile shows 110,000 or so clones, roughly 90% of them singletons. The input for sequencing was PBMCs, taken from a glioma patient whose treatment included an IDH1 peptide vaccine. These receptors were obtained from a woman aged 50 to 60 with glioma. Both conserved end residues are part of each CDR3. A D gene is named only where the DNA matches it firmly. Clone size appears in some rows only: once, few, many, or a class for an expanded clone.

>.|TRBJ2-7|TRBV6-1|.
CASNGPYEQYF
TGTGCCAGCAACGGGCCCTACGAGCAGTACTTC
>.|TRBJ1-1|TRBV4-2|TRBD1
CASSQAKTGGTEAFF
TGTGCCAGCAGCCAAGCTAAGACAGGGGGCACTGAAGCTTTCTTT
>.|TRBJ2-7|TRBV10-3|TRBD2
CAIRPGTSDYEQYF
TGTGCCATCAGACCCGGGACTAGCGACTACGAGCAGTACTTC
>.|TRBJ1-5|TRBV4-2|.
CASSQDGGRQPQHF
TGTGCCAGCAGCCAAGATGGGGGACGTCAGCCCCAGCATTTT
>.|TRBJ1-3|TRBV23-1|.
CAIHELSGNTIYF
TGCGCCATTCACGAATTATCTGGAAACACCATATATTTT
>.|TRBJ2-6|TRBV25-1|.
CASSIRQGLSGANVLTF
TGTGCCAGCAGTATCCGACAGGGACTCTCTGGGGCCAACGTCCTGACTTTC
>few|TRBJ1-1|TRBV7-9|.
CASSLDGALTEAFF
TGTGCCAGCAGCTTAGATGGGGCACTAACTGAAGCTTTCTTT
>once|TRBJ2-7|TRBV21-1|.
CASTQPPGTSEYEQYF
TGTGCCAGCACCCAACCCCCGGGGACTAGTGAGTACGAGCAGTACTTC
>.|TRBJ1-1|TRBV7-9|.
CASSLRDLGDTEAFF
TGTGCCAGCAGCTTGAGGGACCTAGGGGACACTGAAGCTTTCTTT
>.|TRBJ2-1|TRBV27|.
CASSLFPPGVEQFF
TGTGCCAGCAGTCTATTCCCCCCAGGGGTAGAGCAGTTCTTC
>.|TRBJ2-1|TRBV5-1|TRBD1
CASSLGDSHNEQFF
TGCGCCAGCAGCTTGGGGGACAGCCACAATGAGCAGTTCTTC
>.|TRBJ2-2|TRBV5-4|.
CASSPGTRTGELFF
TGTGCCAGCAGCCCTGGGACGCGCACCGGGGAGCTGTTTTTT
>.|TRBJ2-7|TRBV19|.
CASSGETYEQYF
TGTGCCAGTAGTGGGGAAACCTACGAGCAGTACTTC
>.|TRBJ2-5|TRBV5-6|.
CASSRGRGETQYF
TGTGCCAGCAGCAGGGGGCGGGGGGAGACCCAGTACTTC
>.|TRBJ2-7|TRBV7-3|TRBD1
CASSLTSGQGVSYEQYF
TGTGCCAGCAGCTTAACATCGGGACAGGGGGTTTCCTACGAGCAGTACTTC
>few|TRBJ1-1|TRBV11-2|.
CASSLGRGGNTEAFF
TGTGCCAGCAGCTTAGGAAGGGGAGGGAACACTGAAGCTTTCTTT
>.|TRBJ2-5|TRBV28|TRBD2
CASRTPSGGHETQYF
TGTGCCAGTCGGACCCCTAGCGGGGGTCACGAGACCCAGTACTTC
>.|TRBJ2-3|TRBV5-1|TRBD2
CASSFIAGGSTDTQYF
TGCGCCAGCAGCTTCATAGCGGGAGGGAGTACAGATACGCAGTATTTT
>.|TRBJ1-1|TRBV6-1|.
CASSEAYRLNTEAFF
TGTGCCAGCAGTGAAGCTTACAGGTTGAACACTGAAGCTTTCTTT
>.|TRBJ1-6|TRBV18|.
CASSPRDSYNSPLHF
TGTGCCAGCTCACCCAGGGACTCCTATAATTCACCCCTCCACTTT
>.|TRBJ2-2|TRBV9|.
CASSVRVPGELFF
TGTGCCAGCAGCGTAAGGGTCCCCGGGGAGCTGTTTTTT
>.|TRBJ1-5|TRBV18|TRBD1
CASSPGTGSNQPQHF
TGTGCCAGCTCACCGGGGACAGGCTCCAATCAGCCCCAGCATTTT
>.|TRBJ1-1|TRBV27|TRBD1
CASSPLDRPMNTEAFF
TGTGCCAGCAGTCCCCTGGACAGGCCTATGAACACTGAAGCTTTCTTT
>.|TRBJ1-3|TRBV5-1|TRBD1
CASSPLATGQNTIYF
TGCGCCAGCAGCCCCCTCGCGACAGGGCAAAACACCATATATTTT
>.|TRBJ2-7|TRBV27|.
CASGGAYEQYF
TGTGCCAGTGGGGGGGCGTACGAGCAGTACTTC
>once|TRBJ2-7|TRBV7-9|.
CASVRQDGDTYEQYF
TGTGCCAGCGTCAGACAGGACGGGGACACCTACGAGCAGTACTTC
>once|TRBJ2-3|TRBV19|TRBD2
CASSIGLAGGKTSTDTQYF
TGTGCCAGTAGTATTGGGCTAGCGGGAGGGAAGACTAGCACAGATACGCAGTATTTT
>.|TRBJ1-1|TRBV18|TRBD1
CASSPRDRGGGTEAFF
TGTGCCAGCTCACCTCGGGACAGAGGGGGAGGCACTGAAGCTTTCTTT
>once|TRBJ2-5|TRBV18|.
CASSPSGETQYF
TGTGCCAGCTCACCGAGTGGAGAGACCCAGTACTTC